The entry below describes one T cell receptor beta chain. The entry originates in a study of blood T cell repertoires in COVID-19. Study summary: The origin of the acute and convalescent COVID-19 samples was the United States, Italy and Spain. In each case, the material was cDNA or gDNA derived from T cells, B-cell-depleted T cells, or PBMCs.

Patients from Seattle were sampled longitudinally, starting during active infection. Per the original data handling: Scientists estimated how many nucleated cells there were by amplifying reference gene primers. Here immunoSEQ multiplex PCR was the method, and the copy in TCRdb shows in-frame clones only, minus some. The DNA was the basis for D and trimming; V, J and clone size are from that table. The table shows 150,000 to 200,000 clones, with approximately 87% occurring only once. Germline values: CDR1 SGHVS, CDR2 FNYEAQ. This CDR3 comprises 15 residues. V gave up 2 bases and J gave up 3 bases, with 11 bases separating them.

The TCR comes from a person aged 70 to 85 with COVID-19, enrolled during active disease. The chain is built from TRBV7-6 and TRBJ2-1, with D perhaps matching TRBD1 (5 bases). The sample was peripheral blood. The CDR3 is CASSLLRQGYNEQFF. In DNA, the CDR3 is TGTGCCAGCAGCTTACTTAGGCAGGGCTACAATGAGCAGTTCTTC.